This TCR beta chain was retrieved from a study of blood T cell repertoires in COVID-19. Study information: Donors in the United States, Italy and Spain gave samples during acute or convalescent COVID-19. Sample material is recorded as cDNA or gDNA derived from T cells, B-cell-depleted T cells, or PBMCs.

The V gene's germline CDR1 is MNHEY and CDR2 SVGEGT. V gave up 3 bases and J gave up 8 bases, with 11 bases separating them. The CDR3 is made up of 13 amino acids. Authors' data handling: Estimation of nucleated cell counts relied on the amplification of reference gene primers. Here immunoSEQ multiplex PCR was the method, and the copy in TCRdb shows in-frame clones only, minus some. The V and J calls and clone size come from that table; D and trimming were worked out from the DNA. Of 50,000 to 65,000 clones listed, roughly nine tenths are singletons. This TCR was recovered from a woman aged 55-70 years with active or convalescent COVID-19. Source material: peripheral blood. This chain uses TRBV6-2 or TRBV6-3 with TRBJ2-1, with a tentative D call TRBD2 (5 bases). CDR3 in DNA: TGTGCCAGCAGTTATGAGGGTTGGGATGAGCAGTTCTTC. This encodes CASSYEGWDEQFF.